This T cell receptor beta chain was obtained from a study of human T cells and chemical hapten exposure (dated by TCRdb to about 2021). Background on the whole study: For sensitization, 2% DPC in acetone was applied to a roughly 2 cm by roughly 2 cm area of upper inner arm skin. Weekly therapeutic DPC doses were additionally applied to the scalp of patients throughout the roughly 25-week study period. Patch testing on the upper back used Finn chambers containing 0.01% DPC, with scoring done after 6 days according to International Contact Dermatitis Research Group standards. The mostly female patient cohort included alopecia areata with under or over 50% scalp involvement, alopecia totalis and alopecia universalis. Libraries were pooled for sequencing, and variation in per-sample TCR yields was attributed mainly to small differences in library volumes within the pool. In alopecia patients, the study followed how the peripheral blood TCR repertoire changed in vivo over primary and secondary sensitization to diphenylcyclopropenone (DPC), a hapten. Blood samples were taken from patients before sensitization (week 0) and then at 2, 6 and about 24 weeks after DPC sensitization. Blood for TCR sequencing was provided by twenty-nine alopecia patients at one to four time points (pre-sensitization, 2, 6 and 24 weeks). What the authors observed across the whole study: Compared with pre-sensitization or healthy control sets, expanded TCRs formed significantly more large CDR3 similarity clusters, which is consistent with antigen-driven responses. DPC sensitization did not change how many TCRs were above 1 in 1000 frequency, and no evidence was found of alterations in global repertoire structure. The number of PT1 expanded TCRs positively correlated with patch test score, significant at thresholds 8, 16 and 32 but not 4. Repeated subsampling changed both the strength of the expansion versus patch-test correlation and the threshold at which the correlation became significant. Alopecia, a presumed autoimmune disease, was present in all patients, so the immune response of the patients might differ from that of healthy individuals.

About this clonotype: Its antigen has not been determined. No base qualities exist here, and no much larger clone lies one base off it.

The time point label for this specimen denotes: patch test 3, about 24 weeks after DPC sensitization. The sample's treatment or condition, from its label and the paper: therapeutic diphenylcyclopropenone sensitization with weekly scalp DPC. At every patch-test visit, the blood draw took place before the patch test was put on. Eligible patients were aged 18 to 70, diagnosed with alopecia, deemed suitable for DPC therapy, and excluded if pregnant. Total RNA was extracted from unfractionated whole blood that had been collected in Tempus Blood RNA tubes. The germline ends are 11 bases apart after V is trimmed by 4 bases and J by 0 bases. The CDR3 has 14 amino acids, counting the end cysteine and phenylalanine. Solely the CDR3 DNA is kept, with 42 bases framed from the first base. As encoded in the germline V gene, CDR1 is SGHDT while CDR2 is YYEEEE. Libraries were prepared through RACE. These reads were obtained on a NextSeq 500. Library preparation attached unique molecular identifiers to individual cDNA molecules for quantitative, reproducible TCR counting. Both TCR alpha and TCR beta chains were sequenced from each blood RNA sample. The original pipeline was this. Samples had a median of approximately 93,000 TCRs, with a range from about 23,224 to 690,600. The Decombinator software suite was used to annotate the V, J and CDR3 of the TCR reads. Every sample was subsampled to the same number of TCRs (28,000) for the PS versus PT1 abundance plots. TCRs were defined as expanded if absent before sensitization and observed at least eight times at the 2-week time point. The public reads were run again by TCRdb, first through fastp at Q25 and then through MiXCR, and only productive beta chains were kept. For every CDR3 protein sequence, its rows merge into one entry that carries the most common genes and DNA. The V and J calls follow TCRdb's processing rather than the paper's. The table for this sample lists just over 95,000 distinct CDR3 sequences; 27% of them were counted only once. The top ten hold around a tenth of the sample.

The starting material was whole blood, obtained in connection with sensitization to the hapten diphenylcyclopropenone (DPC). Recombination linked TRBV5-6 to TRBJ2-7; no D gene can be assigned with confidence. This clonotype originated in a man aged 40-55 years with alopecia areata. Some clones in this sample may be carry-over from other donors' samples. The CDR3 sequence is CASSVIDRSYEQYF. In nucleotide form, the sequence is TGTGCCAGCAGCGTGATAGATCGCTCCTACGAGCAGTACTTC. The full variable domain, completed from the reference TRBV5-6 and TRBJ2-7 proteins outside the CDR3, reads DAGVTQSPTHLIKTRGQQVTLRCSPKSGHDTVSWYQQALGQGPQFIFQYYEEEERQRGNFPDRFSGHQFPNYSSELNVNALLLGDSALYLCASSVIDRSYEQYFGPGTRLTVT.